This T cell receptor (beta chain) stems from a study of blood T cell repertoires in COVID-19. Study in general: T cells, B-cell-depleted T cells, or PBMCs provided the cDNA or gDNA that served as material.

Methods used by the authors: Estimates of nucleated cell counts were drawn from the amplification of reference gene primers. Libraries were prepared by immunoSEQ multiplex PCR; TCRdb keeps only in-frame clonotypes and omits some of them. From that table come the V and J calls and clone size; the DNA was used to work out D and trimming. The data contain some 530,000 clones, more than 85% of them seen just once; the ten biggest clones take up under 9.5%. The study recruited people aged 18 to 89 years across around 24 US areas. Cohorts were assigned according to the clinical history that participants reported. There are 14 residues in the CDR3. The germline V gene encodes CDR1 SGHRS and CDR2 YFSETQ. Trimming removed 0 bases from V and 3 bases from J; junction bases left unmatched: 3.

The genes are TRBV5-1 and TRBJ2-7; 7 bases agree with TRBD2. Material for sequencing was PBMCs or T cells enriched from blood (not recorded which). The receptor was derived from a woman in her sixties or seventies who had recovered from COVID-19. The CDR3 nucleotides read TGCGCCAGCAGCTTGGTGTCTAGCGGCTACGAGCAGTACTTC. This sequence encodes CASSLVSSGYEQYF.